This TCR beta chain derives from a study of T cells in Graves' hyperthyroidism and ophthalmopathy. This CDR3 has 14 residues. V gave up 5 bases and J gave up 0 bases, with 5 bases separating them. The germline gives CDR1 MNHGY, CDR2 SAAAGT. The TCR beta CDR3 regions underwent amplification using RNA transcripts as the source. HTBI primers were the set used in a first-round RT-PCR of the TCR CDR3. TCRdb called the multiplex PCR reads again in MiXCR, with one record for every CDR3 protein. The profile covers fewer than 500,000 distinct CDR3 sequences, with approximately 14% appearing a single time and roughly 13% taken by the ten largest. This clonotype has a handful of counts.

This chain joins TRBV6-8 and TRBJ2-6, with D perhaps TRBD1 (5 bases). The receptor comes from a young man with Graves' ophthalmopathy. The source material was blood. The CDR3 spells CASSGASGANVLTF. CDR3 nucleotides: TGTGCCAGCAGTGGGGCCTCTGGGGCCAACGTCCTGACTTTC.